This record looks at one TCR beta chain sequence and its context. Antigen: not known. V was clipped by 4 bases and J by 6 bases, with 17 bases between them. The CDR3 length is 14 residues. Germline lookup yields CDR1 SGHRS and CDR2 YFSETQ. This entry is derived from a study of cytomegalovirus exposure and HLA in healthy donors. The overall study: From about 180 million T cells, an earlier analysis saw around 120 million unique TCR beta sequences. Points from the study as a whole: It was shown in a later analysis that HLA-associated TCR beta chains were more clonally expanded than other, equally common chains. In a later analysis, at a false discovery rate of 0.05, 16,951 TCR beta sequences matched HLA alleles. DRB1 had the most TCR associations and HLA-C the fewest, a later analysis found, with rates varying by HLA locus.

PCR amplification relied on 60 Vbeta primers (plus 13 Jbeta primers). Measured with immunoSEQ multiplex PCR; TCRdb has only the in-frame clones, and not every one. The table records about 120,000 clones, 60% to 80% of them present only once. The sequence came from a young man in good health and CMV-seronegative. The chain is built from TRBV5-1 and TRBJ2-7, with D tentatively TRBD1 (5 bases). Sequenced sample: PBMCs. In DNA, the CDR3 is TGCGCCAGCAGCCAAGGGGTTCCCAATGGCGAGCAGTACTTC. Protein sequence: CASSQGVPNGEQYF.